This T cell receptor beta chain emerged from a study of T-cell memory formation after mild COVID-19. Whole-study findings and limits: Largely, contracting CD4+ clones fell within CM and EM, and contracting CD8+ clones within EMRA. Later expanders leaned toward CD4+, whereas clones contracting from day 15 to 85 were balanced CD4/CD8. Pre-infection memory already had some responding clones, implying cross-reactive memory joined. Second-wave clones with a day 37 peak had unconfirmed SARS-CoV-2 specificity.

In germline, CDR1 is MNHEY, CDR2 SVGEGT. V shed 3 bases and J shed 6 bases, with 7 bases lying between them. This CDR3 has 12 residues. This clonotype showed up many times. The antigen remains unidentified. TCRdb called the 5' RACE reads again in MiXCR, with one record for every CDR3 protein. The repertoire holds around 210,000 distinct CDR3 sequences, with more than 8% as singletons. The material sequenced was PBMCs or a T cell subset sorted from them (not recorded which). V is TRBV6-2 or TRBV6-3 and J is TRBJ2-3; D remains ambiguous. The receptor was derived from a man between 18 and 29 years old who had mild COVID-19 (a few samples of this study predate the infection). Cell type and time point are not known. CDR3 residues: CASSYGPDTQYF. CDR3 nucleotide sequence: TGTGCCAGCAGTTATGGGCCCGATACGCAGTATTTT.